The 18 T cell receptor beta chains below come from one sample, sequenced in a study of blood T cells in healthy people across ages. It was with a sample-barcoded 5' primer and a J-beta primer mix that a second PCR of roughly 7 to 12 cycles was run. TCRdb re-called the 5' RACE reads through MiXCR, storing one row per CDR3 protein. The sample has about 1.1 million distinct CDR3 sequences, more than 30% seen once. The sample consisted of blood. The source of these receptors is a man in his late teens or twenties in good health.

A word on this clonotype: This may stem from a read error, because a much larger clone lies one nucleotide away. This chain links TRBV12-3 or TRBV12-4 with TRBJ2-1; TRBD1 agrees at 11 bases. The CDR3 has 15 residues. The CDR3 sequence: CTSSSPGQGDNEQFF. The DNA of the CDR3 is TGTACCAGCAGTTCTCCGGGACAGGGGGACAATGAGCAGTTCTTC.

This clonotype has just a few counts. Here the CDR3 reads CASSLGQTSNEKLFF. For the CDR3, the DNA is TGTGCCAGCAGCTTGGGACAGACTTCAAATGAAAAACTGTTTTTT. This sequence joins TRBV9 and TRBJ1-4, with 7 bases matching TRBD1. The J segment lost 5 bases and the V segment lost 4 bases, leaving 8 bases of the junction unmatched. The CDR3 has 15 residues. Germline assignment: CDR1 SGDLS and CDR2 YYNGEE.

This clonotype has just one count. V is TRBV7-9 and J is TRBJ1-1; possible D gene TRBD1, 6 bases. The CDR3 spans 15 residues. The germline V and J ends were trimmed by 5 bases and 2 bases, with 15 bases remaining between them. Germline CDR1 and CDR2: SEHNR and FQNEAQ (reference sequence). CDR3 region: CASSPAGTRNTEAFF. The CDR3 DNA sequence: TGTGCCAGCAGCCCCGCCGGGACACGAAACACTGAAGCTTTCTTT.

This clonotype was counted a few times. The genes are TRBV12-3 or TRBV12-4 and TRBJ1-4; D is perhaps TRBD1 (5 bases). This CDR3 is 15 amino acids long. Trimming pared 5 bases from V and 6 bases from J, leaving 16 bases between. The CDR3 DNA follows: TGTGCCAGCAGTCCCCGGGACCTGGGGGATGAAAAACTGTTTTTT. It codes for CASSPRDLGDEKLFF.

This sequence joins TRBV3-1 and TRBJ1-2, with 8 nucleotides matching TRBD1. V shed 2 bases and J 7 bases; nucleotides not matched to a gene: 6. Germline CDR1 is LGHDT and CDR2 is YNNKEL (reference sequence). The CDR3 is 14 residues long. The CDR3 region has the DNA TGTGCCAGCAGCCAACGCCGGACAGGGACTGGCTACACCTTC. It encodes CASSQRRTGTGYTF. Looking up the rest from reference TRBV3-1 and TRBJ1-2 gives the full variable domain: DTAVSQTPKYLVTQMGNDKSIKCEQNLGHDTMYWYKQDSKKFLKIMFSYNNKELIINETVPNRFSPKSPDKAHLNLHINSLELGDSAVYFCASSQRRTGTGYTFGSGTRLTVV.

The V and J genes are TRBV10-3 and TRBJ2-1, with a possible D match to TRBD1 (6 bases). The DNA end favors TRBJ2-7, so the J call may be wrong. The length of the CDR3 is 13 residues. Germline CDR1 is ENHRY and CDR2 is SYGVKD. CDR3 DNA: TGTGCCATCCGGACAGCCTGGGACAATGAGCAGTACTTC. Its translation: CAIRTAWDNEQYF.

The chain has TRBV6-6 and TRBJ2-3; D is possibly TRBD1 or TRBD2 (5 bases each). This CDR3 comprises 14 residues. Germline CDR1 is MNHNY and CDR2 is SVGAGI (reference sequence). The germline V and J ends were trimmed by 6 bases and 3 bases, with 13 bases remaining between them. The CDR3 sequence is CASRGRDGTDTQYF. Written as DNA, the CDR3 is TGTGCCAGCAGGGGCAGGGACGGGACAGATACGCAGTATTTT.

The CDR3 loop reads CASSLTVGKNTEAFF. The CDR3 nucleotides read TGTGCCAGCAGTTTGACAGTCGGTAAGAACACTGAAGCTTTCTTT. The V gene is TRBV7-3, the J gene TRBJ1-1, with D perhaps TRBD1 (5 bases). Germline V CDR1 and CDR2: SGHTA, FQGTGA. This CDR3 comprises 15 residues. V lost 6 bases to trimming and J lost 1 base, with 15 bases between them.

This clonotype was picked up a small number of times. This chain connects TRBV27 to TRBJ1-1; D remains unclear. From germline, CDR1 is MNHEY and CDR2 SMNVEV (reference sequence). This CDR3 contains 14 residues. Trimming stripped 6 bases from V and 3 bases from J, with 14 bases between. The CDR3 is CASSQTRWDTEAFF. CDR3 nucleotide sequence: TGTGCCAGCAGCCAGACCAGGTGGGACACTGAAGCTTTCTTT.

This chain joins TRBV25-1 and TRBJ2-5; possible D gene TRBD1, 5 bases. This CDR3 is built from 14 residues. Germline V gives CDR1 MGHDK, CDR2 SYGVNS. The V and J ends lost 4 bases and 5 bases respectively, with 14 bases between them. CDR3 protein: CASSGQPSRETQYF. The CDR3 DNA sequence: TGTGCCAGCAGTGGACAGCCCTCCAGGGAGACCCAGTACTTC.

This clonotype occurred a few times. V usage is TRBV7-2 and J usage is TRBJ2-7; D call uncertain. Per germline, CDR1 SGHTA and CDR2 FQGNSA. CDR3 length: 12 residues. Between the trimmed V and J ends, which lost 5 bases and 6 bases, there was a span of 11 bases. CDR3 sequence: CASSHNTGEQYF. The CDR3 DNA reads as TGTGCCAGCAGCCATAACACGGGCGAGCAGTACTTC.

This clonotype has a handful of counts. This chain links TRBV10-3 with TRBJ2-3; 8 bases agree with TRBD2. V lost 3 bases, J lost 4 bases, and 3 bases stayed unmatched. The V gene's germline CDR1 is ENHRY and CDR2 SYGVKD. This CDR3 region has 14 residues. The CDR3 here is CAISETGGSDTQYF. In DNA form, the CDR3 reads TGTGCCATCAGTGAAACGGGGGGGTCAGATACGCAGTATTTT.

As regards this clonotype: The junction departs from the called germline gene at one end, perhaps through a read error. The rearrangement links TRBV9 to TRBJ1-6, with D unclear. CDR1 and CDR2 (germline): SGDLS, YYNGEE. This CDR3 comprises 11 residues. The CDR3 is CASGENSPPHF. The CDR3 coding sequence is TGTGCCAGCGGAGAAAATTCACCCCCCCACTTT.

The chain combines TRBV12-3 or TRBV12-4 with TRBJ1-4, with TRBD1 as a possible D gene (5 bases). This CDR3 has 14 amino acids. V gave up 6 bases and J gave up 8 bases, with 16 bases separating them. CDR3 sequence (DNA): TGTGCCAGCAGCACCAGGGAGAGTGGCGAAAAACTGTTTTTT. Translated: CASSTRESGEKLFF.

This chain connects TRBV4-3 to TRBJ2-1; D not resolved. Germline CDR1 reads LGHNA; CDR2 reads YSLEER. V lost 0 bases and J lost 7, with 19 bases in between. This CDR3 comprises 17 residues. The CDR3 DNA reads TGCGCCAGCAGCCAAGACTTGGTAGAAGATTATCCGAATGAGCAGTTCTTC. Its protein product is CASSQDLVEDYPNEQFF.

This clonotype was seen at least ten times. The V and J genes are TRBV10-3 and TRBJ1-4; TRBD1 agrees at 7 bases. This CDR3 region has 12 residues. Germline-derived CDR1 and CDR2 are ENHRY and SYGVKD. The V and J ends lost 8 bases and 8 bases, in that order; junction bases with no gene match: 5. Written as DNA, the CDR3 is TGTGCCATCCGAGGGACAGAGGAAAAACTGTTTTTT. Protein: CAIRGTEEKLFF.

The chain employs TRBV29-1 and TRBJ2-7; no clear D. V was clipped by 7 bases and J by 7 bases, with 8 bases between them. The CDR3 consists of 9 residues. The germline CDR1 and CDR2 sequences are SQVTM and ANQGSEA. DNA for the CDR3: TGCAGCGGCCGCAATGAGCAGTACTTC. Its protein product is CSGRNEQYF.

Here the CDR3 reads CASSSGTTSGGANEQFF. In DNA form, the CDR3 reads TGTGCCAGCAGTTCCGGCACAACTAGCGGGGGGGCCAATGAGCAGTTCTTC. The V gene is TRBV6-6, the J gene TRBJ2-1; 13 bases map to TRBD2. CDR1 and CDR2 from the germline V gene are MNHNY and SVGAGI (reference sequence). The CDR3 spans 17 residues. J was trimmed by 6 bases and V by 4 bases; bases with no gene match: 9.